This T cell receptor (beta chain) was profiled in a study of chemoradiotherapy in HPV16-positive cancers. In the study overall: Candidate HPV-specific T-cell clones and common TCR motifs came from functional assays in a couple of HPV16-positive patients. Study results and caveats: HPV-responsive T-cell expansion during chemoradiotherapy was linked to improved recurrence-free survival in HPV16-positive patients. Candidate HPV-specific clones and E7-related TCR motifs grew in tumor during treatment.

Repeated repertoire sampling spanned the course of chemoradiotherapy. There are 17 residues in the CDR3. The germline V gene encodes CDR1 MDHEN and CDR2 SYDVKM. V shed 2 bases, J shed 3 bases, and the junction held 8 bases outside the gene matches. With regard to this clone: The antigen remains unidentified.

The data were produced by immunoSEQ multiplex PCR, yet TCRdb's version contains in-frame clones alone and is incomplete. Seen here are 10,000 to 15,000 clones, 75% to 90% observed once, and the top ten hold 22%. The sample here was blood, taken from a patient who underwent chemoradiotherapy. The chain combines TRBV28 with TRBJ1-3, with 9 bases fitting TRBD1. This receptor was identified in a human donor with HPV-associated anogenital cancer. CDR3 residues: CASSLETGGFGGNTIYF. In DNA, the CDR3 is TGTGCCAGCAGTTTAGAAACAGGGGGCTTTGGTGGAAACACCATATATTTT.